Following are 8 T cell receptor beta chains from one sample sequenced in a study of blood T cells in healthy people across ages. Together with a sample-barcoded 5' primer, a J-beta primer mix was included in a second PCR lasting 7 to 11 cycles. MiXCR was run by TCRdb on the 5' RACE reads, yielding one entry per CDR3 protein. The table shows 1.2 million to 1.5 million distinct CDR3 sequences, with around 59% occurring only once. Sequencing input: blood. The source of these receptors is a man aged 18-30 years in good health.

The rearrangement joins TRBV4-2 to TRBJ1-1; D may be TRBD1 (6 bases). V lost 2 bases, J lost 6 bases, and 13 bases lay in between. The CDR3 is made up of 14 amino acids. Germline V gene sequence: CDR1 LGHNA, CDR2 YNFKEQ. Written as DNA, the CDR3 is TGTGCCAGCAGCCAACCAACAGGGACCCCTGAAGCTTTCTTT. It yields the protein CASSQPTGTPEAFF.

The chain joins TRBV7-6 to TRBJ2-1; 9 bases line up with TRBD2. CDR1 and CDR2 from the germline V gene are SGHVS and FNYEAQ. The CDR3 has 17 residues. Losses at the gene ends were 1 base for V and 4 bases for J; bases not matched to a gene: 8. CDR3 sequence (DNA): TGTGCCAGCAGCTTAGTTGGAGCGGGGGGACTATACAATGAGCAGTTCTTC. It is translated as CASSLVGAGGLYNEQFF.

The V and J genes are TRBV6-1 and TRBJ2-6; 10 bases are shared with TRBD1. Germline values: CDR1 MNHNS, CDR2 SASEGT. The CDR3 consists of 17 residues. V shed 5 bases and J 2 bases; nucleotides not matched to a gene: 6. The CDR3 protein is CASSKTGGGTGANVLTF. CDR3 bases: TGTGCCAGCAGTAAGACAGGGGGCGGGACTGGGGCCAACGTCCTGACTTTC.

The chain employs TRBV28 and TRBJ1-6; D is perhaps TRBD1 (5 bases). CDR3 length: 12 residues. V was cut by 7 bases and J by 10 bases, with 11 bases left in between. Germline V lookup: CDR1 MDHEN, CDR2 SYDVKM. The CDR3 is CASMVRESPLHF. CDR3 bases: TGTGCCAGCATGGTCAGGGAATCACCCCTCCACTTT.

CDR3 region: CASSRREGAYQETQYF. The CDR3 DNA follows: TGTGCCAGCAGCCGGCGGGAGGGGGCCTACCAAGAGACCCAGTACTTC. The chain links TRBV7-9 to TRBJ2-5; 9 bases agree with TRBD2. After removal of 5 bases from V and 0 bases from J, the junction contained 7 bases not matched to a gene. CDR3 length: 16 residues. Per the germline V gene, CDR1 is SEHNR and CDR2 is FQNEAQ (reference sequence).

This clonotype was counted a few times. This chain joins TRBV20-1 and TRBJ1-1, with a tentative D call TRBD1 (5 bases). This CDR3 spans 14 amino acids. V dropped 6 bases and J dropped 5 bases, with 19 bases sitting between them. Germline assignment: CDR1 DFQATT and CDR2 SNEGSKA (reference sequence). Here the CDR3 reads CSAKEGVGVTEAFF. CDR3 in DNA: TGCAGTGCGAAAGAAGGGGTGGGAGTGACTGAAGCTTTCTTT.

This clonotype occurred a few times. CDR3 in amino acids: CASSPLAGSRETQYF. The CDR3 coding sequence is TGTGCCAGCAGCCCCCTAGCGGGATCGCGGGAGACCCAGTACTTC. J is TRBJ2-5 and V is TRBV4-2; 9 bases agree with TRBD2. The junction had 8 bases not matched to a gene; V was cut back by 4 bases and J by 5 bases. CDR1 is LGHNA and CDR2 is YNFKEQ in the germline V gene. The CDR3 runs to 15 residues.

The CDR3 spells CASSEGPGASADTQYF. In DNA, the CDR3 is TGCGCCAGCAGTGAGGGCCCCGGGGCTAGCGCAGATACGCAGTATTTT. The J gene is TRBJ2-3, the V gene TRBV10-2, with D possibly matching TRBD2 (6 bases). The CDR3 totals 16 residues. Germline loops: CDR1 WSHSY, CDR2 SAAADI. V gave up 2 bases and J gave up 4 bases, with 16 bases separating them.